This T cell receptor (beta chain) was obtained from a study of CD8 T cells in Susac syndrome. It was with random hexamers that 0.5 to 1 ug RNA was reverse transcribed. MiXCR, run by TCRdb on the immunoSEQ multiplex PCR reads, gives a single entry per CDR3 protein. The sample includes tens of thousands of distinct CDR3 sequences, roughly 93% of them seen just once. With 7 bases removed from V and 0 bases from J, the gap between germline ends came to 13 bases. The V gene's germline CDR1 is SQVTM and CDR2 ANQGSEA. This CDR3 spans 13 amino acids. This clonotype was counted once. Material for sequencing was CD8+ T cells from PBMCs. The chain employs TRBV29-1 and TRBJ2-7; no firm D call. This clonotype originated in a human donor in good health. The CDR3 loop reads CSASKPDSYEQYF. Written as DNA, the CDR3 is TGCAGCGCCTCAAAACCCGACTCCTACGAGCAGTACTTC.